Listed below are T cell receptor beta chains from one sample, sequenced in a study of T cell responses to AZD1222 COVID-19 vaccine. Repertoires were generated with immunoSEQ multiplex PCR, while TCRdb's copy carries only in-frame clones and drops some. Found here are about 83,000 clones, less than 95% of them singletons; the top ten hold about 29%. The source was peripheral blood, collected 28 days after the second AZD1222 dose. The source of these receptors is an adult who received the AZD1222 COVID-19 vaccine. The CDR3 runs from the conserved cysteine through the conserved F or W. D genes are given only for firm matches. Size is omitted from some rows. Given values are once, few, many or a class for expanded clones.

v_call	j_call	d_call	clone_size	cdr3_nt	cdr3_aa
TRBV5-5	TRBJ1-2	-	-	TGTGCCAGCAGCGGGGGTTGGGGGAACTATGGCTACACCTTC	CASSGGWGNYGYTF
TRBV2	TRBJ2-1	-	-	TGTGCCAGCAGTGAAGACAACTACAATGAGCAGTTCTTC	CASSEDNYNEQFF
TRBV6-4	TRBJ2-5	-	-	TGTGCCAGCAGTGTCTCAAACAAACAGGGATCCCAAGAGACCCAGTACTTC	CASSVSNKQGSQETQYF
TRBV6-2/TRBV6-3	TRBJ2-2	-	-	TGTGCCAGCAGTTCGGCGTCCGGGGAGCTGTTTTTT	CASSSASGELFF
TRBV28	TRBJ2-7	-	-	TGTGCCAGCCACAGTTTACCCCAGCGCGAGCAGTACTTC	CASHSLPQREQYF
TRBV6-6	TRBJ2-2	-	few	TGTGCCAGCAGTCTACCAGTTGACTCCGGCGGGGAGCTGTTTTTT	CASSLPVDSGGELFF
TRBV5-1	TRBJ2-3	TRBD2	-	TGCGCCAGCACCGTAACTAGCGGGGGCACAGATACGCAGTATTTT	CASTVTSGGTDTQYF
TRBV7-2	TRBJ2-3	-	-	TGTGCCAGCAGCCCTCTAGGAGGAGCGCAGTATTTT	CASSPLGGAQYF
TRBV5-1	TRBJ2-5	-	-	TGCGCCAGCAGCTTCTTGGGTCGGGAGACCCAGTACTTC	CASSFLGRETQYF
TRBV5-1	TRBJ2-5	TRBD1	-	TGCGCCAGCAGCTTGGGGGACAGGGGGTTTTTAGAGACCCAGTACTTC	CASSLGDRGFLETQYF
TRBV10-2	TRBJ2-7	-	-	TGCGCCAGCAGTGAGTCGCCAAGGTGGTCCTACGAGCAGTACTTC	CASSESPRWSYEQYF
TRBV6-1	TRBJ1-2	-	few	TGTGCCAGCAGTGAAGTTCCGGGCGTCTATGGCTACACCTTC	CASSEVPGVYGYTF
TRBV14	TRBJ2-6	TRBD2	-	TGTGCCAGCAGCCACCTTAGCGGGAGGGCCACTGGGGCCAACGTCCTGACTTTC	CASSHLSGRATGANVLTF
TRBV28	TRBJ1-5	-	-	TGTGCCAGCAGTTTCCCCGGTCAGCCCCAGCATTTT	CASSFPGQPQHF
TRBV5-4	TRBJ2-3	-	once	TGTGCCAGCAGCTTGGCAACGGGGGACATTCCTCTGTATTTT	CASSLATGDIPLYF
TRBV5-4	TRBJ2-7	-	-	TGTGCCAGCCGGTCTAGCTCCTACGAGCAGTACTTC	CASRSSSYEQYF
TRBV28	TRBJ1-5	-	-	TGTGCCAGCAGTCAGGGGTATCAGCCCCAGCATTTT	CASSQGYQPQHF
TRBV30	TRBJ2-2	-	-	TGTGCCTGGCGCTTAAACACCGGGGAGCTGTTTTTT	CAWRLNTGELFF
TRBV19	TRBJ2-1	-	-	TGTGCCAGTAGGGGTCCTACGTTCGACAATGAGCAGTTCTTC	CASRGPTFDNEQFF
TRBV28	TRBJ2-4	-	-	TGTGCCAGCAGTCCCCAGGGCGCGGTGGCCAAAAACATTCAGTACTTC	CASSPQGAVAKNIQYF
TRBV6-2/TRBV6-3	TRBJ2-1	-	-	TGTGCCAGCAGTTACCGACAGCAGTACAATGAGCAGTTCTTC	CASSYRQQYNEQFF
TRBV5-6	TRBJ2-4	-	-	TGTGCCAGCAGTTTCCTAGAGGGCGGGACGAAAAACATTCAGTACTTC	CASSFLEGGTKNIQYF
TRBV30	TRBJ2-1	-	-	TGTGCCTGGAGGACTGGAAGTAGCTCCTACAATGAGCAGTTCTTC	CAWRTGSSSYNEQFF
TRBV19	TRBJ2-7	TRBD2	-	TGTGCCAGTAGTTGGACCGGGACTACTACTTCCGAGCAGTACTTC	CASSWTGTTTSEQYF
TRBV2	TRBJ1-5	-	once	TGTGCCAGCAGTTCCGGGGACTTAAGCAATCAGCCCCAGCATTTT	CASSSGDLSNQPQHF
TRBV11-2	TRBJ1-1	-	-	TGTGCCAGCAGCTTAAGGGAGCGAACTTGGCCTGAAGCTTTCTTT	CASSLRERTWPEAFF
TRBV27	TRBJ2-3	TRBD2	few	TGTGCCAGCAGGGGACTAGCGGATACTAGCACAGATACGCAGTATTTT	CASRGLADTSTDTQYF
TRBV2	TRBJ1-2	-	-	TGTGCCAGCAGTGGGGGCGGGAGCTATGGCTACACCTTC	CASSGGGSYGYTF
TRBV9	TRBJ1-4	TRBD1	-	TGTGCCAGCAGCGTAGGGGGACAGACTAATGAAAAACTGTTTTTT	CASSVGGQTNEKLFF
TRBV3-1/TRBV3-2	TRBJ2-3	-	once	TGTGCCAGCAGTGCCGTCGCAGATACGCAGTATTTT	CASSAVADTQYF
TRBV11-2	TRBJ2-1	-	-	TGTGCCAGCAGCTTAGGTAGCAGGGCCAGTTTGGATGAGCAGTTCTTC	CASSLGSRASLDEQFF
TRBV7-2	TRBJ2-7	-	-	TGTGCCAGCAGCCCTCGGACACCGGTCCGGAACGAGCAGTACTTC	CASSPRTPVRNEQYF
TRBV12-5	TRBJ2-3	-	once	TGTGCTAGTGGTTTGGGCTTACTAGCAGATACGCAGTATTTT	CASGLGLLADTQYF
TRBV2	TRBJ1-5	-	-	TGTGCCAGCTTAGGACAAAAGGAGCCCCAGCATTTT	CASLGQKEPQHF
TRBV27	TRBJ2-2	-	-	TGTGCCAGCGCCTGGACGGCCTCAGTCACCGGGGAGCTGTTTTTT	CASAWTASVTGELFF
TRBV11-1	TRBJ2-7	-	-	TGTGCCAGCAGCCAAGGGGCGACAGGCGCTTACGAGCAGTACTTC	CASSQGATGAYEQYF
TRBV2	TRBJ1-5	TRBD1	-	TGTGCCAGCACCGAGGACAGGGCTCAGCCCCAGCATTTT	CASTEDRAQPQHF
TRBV29-1	TRBJ2-3	TRBD1	-	TGCAGCGTGGGACAGGGGGGCACAGATACGCAGTATTTT	CSVGQGGTDTQYF
TRBV9	TRBJ2-7	TRBD1	-	TGTGCCAGCAGCGGGGACAGGGACTCCTACGAGCAGTACTTC	CASSGDRDSYEQYF
TRBV11-2	TRBJ2-3	TRBD2	-	TGTGCCAGCAGCTTAGATTTGCTAGCGGCCACCACAGATACGCAGTATTTT	CASSLDLLAATTDTQYF
TRBV6-5	TRBJ2-7	-	-	TGTGCCAGCAGACCCGGGGGGCCACTGATTTACGAGCAGTACTTC	CASRPGGPLIYEQYF